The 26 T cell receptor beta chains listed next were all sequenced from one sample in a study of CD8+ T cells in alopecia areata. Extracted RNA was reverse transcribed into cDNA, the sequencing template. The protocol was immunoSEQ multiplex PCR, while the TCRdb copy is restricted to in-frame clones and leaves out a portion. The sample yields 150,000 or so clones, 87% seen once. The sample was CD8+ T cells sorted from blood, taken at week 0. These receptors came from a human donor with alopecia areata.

Written as DNA, the CDR3 is TGCAGCGTTGAAGGCCCCGGCGGTAGCGGGAGCTACGAGCAGTACTTC. Encoded protein: CSVEGPGGSGSYEQYF. The chain uses TRBV29-1 and TRBJ2-7; 9 bases match TRBD2. Unmatched junction bases numbered 10, after V lost 1 base and J lost 3 bases. Germline loops: CDR1 SQVTM, CDR2 ANQGSEA. The CDR3 has 16 amino acids.

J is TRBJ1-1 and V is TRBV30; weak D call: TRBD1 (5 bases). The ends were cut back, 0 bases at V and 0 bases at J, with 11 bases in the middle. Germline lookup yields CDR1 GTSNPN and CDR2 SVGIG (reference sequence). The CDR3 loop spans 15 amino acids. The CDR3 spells CAWSVPGLLNTEAFF. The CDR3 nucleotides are TGTGCCTGGAGTGTGCCAGGGCTGCTGAACACTGAAGCTTTCTTT.

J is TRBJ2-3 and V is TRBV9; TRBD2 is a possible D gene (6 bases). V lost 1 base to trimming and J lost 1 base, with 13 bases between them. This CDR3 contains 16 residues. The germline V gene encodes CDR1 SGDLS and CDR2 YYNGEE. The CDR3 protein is CASSVLLTGGTDTQYF. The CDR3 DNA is TGTGCCAGCAGCGTACTTTTAACGGGAGGCACAGATACGCAGTATTTT.

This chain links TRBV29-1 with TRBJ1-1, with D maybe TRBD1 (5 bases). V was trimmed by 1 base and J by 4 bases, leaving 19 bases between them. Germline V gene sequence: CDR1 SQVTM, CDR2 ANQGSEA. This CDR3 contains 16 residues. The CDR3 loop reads CSVEGPGPRTRTEAFF. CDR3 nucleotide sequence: TGCAGCGTTGAAGGGCCGGGACCCCGTACCCGCACTGAAGCTTTCTTT.

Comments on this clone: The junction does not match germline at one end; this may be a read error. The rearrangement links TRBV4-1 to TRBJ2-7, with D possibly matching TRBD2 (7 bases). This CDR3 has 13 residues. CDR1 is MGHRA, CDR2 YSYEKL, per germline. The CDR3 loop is CASSQGGVGEQYF. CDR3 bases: TGCGCCAGCAGTCAAGGGGGGGTCGGAGAGCAGTACTTC.

The CDR3 nucleotides are TGTGCCAGCAGTTCGGTCAGGGGCCCGGGGGATACGCAGTATTTT. Its protein product is CASSSVRGPGDTQYF. The V call is TRBV27, the J call TRBJ2-3, with D possibly TRBD1 on 6 matching bases. The germline V and J ends were trimmed by 4 bases and 6 bases, with 17 bases remaining between them. CDR1 is MNHEY, CDR2 SMNVEV, per germline (reference sequence). There are 15 residues in the CDR3.

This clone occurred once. This CDR3 reads CASSEGGTVAYEQYF. The CDR3 DNA is TGTGCCAGCAGCGAGGGGGGGACGGTCGCCTACGAGCAGTACTTC. V usage is TRBV9 and J usage is TRBJ2-7, with D possibly matching TRBD2 (7 bases). From germline, CDR1 is SGDLS and CDR2 YYNGEE. V was cut by 3 bases and J by 2 bases, with 15 bases left in between. This CDR3 spans 15 amino acids.

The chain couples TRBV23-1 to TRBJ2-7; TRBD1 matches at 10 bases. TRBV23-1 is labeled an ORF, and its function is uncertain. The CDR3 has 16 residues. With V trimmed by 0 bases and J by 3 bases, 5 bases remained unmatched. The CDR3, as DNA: TGCGCCAGCAGTCAATCGTCCCGGACAGGGGGCTACGAGCAGTACTTC. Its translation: CASSQSSRTGGYEQYF.

The CDR3 region is CASSYAGTQYF. CDR3 bases: TGTGCCAGCAGCTACGCTGGTACGCAGTATTTT. The V gene is TRBV11-2, the J gene TRBJ2-3; D remains unclear. CDR3 length: 11 amino acids. V was trimmed by 4 bases and J by 8 bases, leaving 7 bases between them. CDR1 is SGHAT and CDR2 is FQNNGV in the germline V gene. Complete variable domain (other parts from reference TRBV11-2 and TRBJ2-3): EAGVAQSPRYKIIEKRQSVAFWCNPISGHATLYWYQQILGQGPKLLIQFQNNGVVDDSQLPKDRFSAERLKGVDSTLKIQPAKLEDSAVYLCASSYAGTQYFGPGTRLTVL.

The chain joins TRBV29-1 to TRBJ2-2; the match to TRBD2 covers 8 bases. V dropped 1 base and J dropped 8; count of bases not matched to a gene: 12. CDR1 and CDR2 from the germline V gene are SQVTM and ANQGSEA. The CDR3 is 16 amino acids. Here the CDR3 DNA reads TGCAGCGTTGAAGGAAGGAGCGGGAGCGGGGATGGGGAGCTGTTTTTT. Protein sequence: CSVEGRSGSGDGELFF.

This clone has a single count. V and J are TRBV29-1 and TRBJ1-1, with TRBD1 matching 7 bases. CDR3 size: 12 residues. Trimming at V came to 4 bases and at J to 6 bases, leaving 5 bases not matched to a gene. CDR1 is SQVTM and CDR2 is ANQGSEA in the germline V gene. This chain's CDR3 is CSVVTGYPEAFF. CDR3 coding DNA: TGCAGCGTTGTGACAGGGTATCCTGAAGCTTTCTTT.

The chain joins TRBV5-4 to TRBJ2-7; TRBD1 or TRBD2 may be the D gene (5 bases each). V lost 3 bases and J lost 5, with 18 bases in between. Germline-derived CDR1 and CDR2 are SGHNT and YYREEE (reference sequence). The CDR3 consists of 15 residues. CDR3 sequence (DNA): TGTGCCAGCAGCTGGGCCGGGACCTCTCGAAACGAGCAGTACTTC. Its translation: CASSWAGTSRNEQYF. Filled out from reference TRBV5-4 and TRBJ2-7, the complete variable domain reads ETGVTQSPTHLIKTRGQQVTLRCSSQSGHNTVSWYQQALGQGPQFIFQYYREEENGRGNFPPRFSGLQFPNYSSELNVNALELDDSALYLCASSWAGTSRNEQYFGPGTRLTVT.

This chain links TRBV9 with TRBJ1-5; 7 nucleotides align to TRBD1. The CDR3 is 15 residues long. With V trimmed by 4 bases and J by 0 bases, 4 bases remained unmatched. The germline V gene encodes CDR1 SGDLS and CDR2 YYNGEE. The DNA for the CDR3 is TGTGCCAGCAGCCCAGGGGGGGGTAGCAATCAGCCCCAGCATTTT. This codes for CASSPGGGSNQPQHF.

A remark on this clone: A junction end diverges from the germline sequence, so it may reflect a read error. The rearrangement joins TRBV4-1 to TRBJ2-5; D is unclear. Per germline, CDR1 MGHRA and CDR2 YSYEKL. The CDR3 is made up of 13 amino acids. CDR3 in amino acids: CASSQMNQETQHF. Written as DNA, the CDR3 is TGCGCCAGCAGCCAGATGAATCAAGAGACCCAGCACTTC.

In nucleotides, the CDR3 is TGTGCCAGCAGTACATTGGGACAGGCGGTTGAAGCTTTCTTT. Protein product: CASSTLGQAVEAFF. This chain connects TRBV27 to TRBJ1-1, with 8 bases identical to TRBD1. This CDR3 spans 14 amino acids. Trimming at V came to 5 bases and at J to 7 bases, leaving 9 bases not matched to a gene. Germline assignment: CDR1 MNHEY and CDR2 SMNVEV (reference sequence).

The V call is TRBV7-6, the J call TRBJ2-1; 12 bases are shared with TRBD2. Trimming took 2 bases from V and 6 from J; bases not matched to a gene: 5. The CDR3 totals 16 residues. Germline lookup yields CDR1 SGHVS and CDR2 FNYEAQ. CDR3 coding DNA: TGTGCCAGCAGCTTACCTGGACTAGCGGGAACCAATGAGCAGTTCTTC. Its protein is CASSLPGLAGTNEQFF.

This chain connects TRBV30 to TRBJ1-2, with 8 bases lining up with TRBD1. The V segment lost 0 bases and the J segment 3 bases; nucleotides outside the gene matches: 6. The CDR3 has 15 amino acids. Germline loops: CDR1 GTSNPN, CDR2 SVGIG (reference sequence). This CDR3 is CAWSVPEQGDYGYTF. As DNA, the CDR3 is TGTGCCTGGAGTGTTCCGGAACAGGGGGACTATGGCTACACCTTC.

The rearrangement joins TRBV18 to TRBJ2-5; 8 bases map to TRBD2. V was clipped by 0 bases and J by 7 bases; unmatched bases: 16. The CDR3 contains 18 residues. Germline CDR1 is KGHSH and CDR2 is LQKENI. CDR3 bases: TGTGCCAGCTCACCACCAGGATCTACGGGACTAGTTGGCGGGACCCAGTACTTC. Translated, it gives CASSPPGSTGLVGGTQYF.

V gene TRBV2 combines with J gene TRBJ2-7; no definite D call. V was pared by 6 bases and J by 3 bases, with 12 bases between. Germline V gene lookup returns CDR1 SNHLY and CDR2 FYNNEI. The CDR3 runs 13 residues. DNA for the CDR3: TGTGCCAGCAGGGGGTCCTCCTACTACGAGCAGTACTTC. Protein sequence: CASRGSSYYEQYF.

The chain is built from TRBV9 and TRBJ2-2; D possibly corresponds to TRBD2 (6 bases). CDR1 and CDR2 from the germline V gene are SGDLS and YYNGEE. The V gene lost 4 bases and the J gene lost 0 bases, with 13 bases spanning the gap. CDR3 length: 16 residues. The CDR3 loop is CASSPPRGTNTGELFF. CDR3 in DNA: TGTGCCAGCAGCCCCCCGCGGGGCACGAACACCGGGGAGCTGTTTTTT.

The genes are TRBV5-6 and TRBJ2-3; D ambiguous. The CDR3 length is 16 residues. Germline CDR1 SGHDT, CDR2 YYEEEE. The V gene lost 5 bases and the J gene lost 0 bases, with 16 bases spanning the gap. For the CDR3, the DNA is TGTGCCAGCAGGACTCGGCAGAGAACTAGCACAGATACGCAGTATTTT. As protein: CASRTRQRTSTDTQYF.

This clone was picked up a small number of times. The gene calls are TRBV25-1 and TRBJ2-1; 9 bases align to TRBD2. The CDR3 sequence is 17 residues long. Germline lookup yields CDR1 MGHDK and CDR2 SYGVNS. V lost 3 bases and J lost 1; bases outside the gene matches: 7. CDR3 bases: TGTGCCAGCAGTGACCCTAAGCGGGGGGATTCCTACAATGAGCAGTTCTTC. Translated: CASSDPKRGDSYNEQFF.

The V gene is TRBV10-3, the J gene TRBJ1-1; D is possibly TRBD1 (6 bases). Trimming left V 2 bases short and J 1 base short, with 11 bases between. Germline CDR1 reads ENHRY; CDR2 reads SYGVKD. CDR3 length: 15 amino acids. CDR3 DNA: TGTGCCATCAGTGAGGCACAGGGCCCGAACACTGAAGCTTTCTTT. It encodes CAISEAQGPNTEAFF.

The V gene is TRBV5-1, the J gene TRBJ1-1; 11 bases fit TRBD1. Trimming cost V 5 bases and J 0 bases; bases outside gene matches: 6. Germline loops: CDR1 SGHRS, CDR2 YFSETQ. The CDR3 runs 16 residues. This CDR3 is CASSDGTGGLNTEAFF. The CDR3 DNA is TGCGCCAGCAGTGATGGGACAGGGGGTTTGAACACTGAAGCTTTCTTT. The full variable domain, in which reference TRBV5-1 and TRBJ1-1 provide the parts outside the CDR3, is KAGVTQTPRYLIKTRGQQVTLSCSPISGHRSVSWYQQTPGQGLQFLFEYFSETQRNKGNFPGRFSGRQFSNSRSEMNVSTLELGDSALYLCASSDGTGGLNTEAFFGQGTRLTVV.

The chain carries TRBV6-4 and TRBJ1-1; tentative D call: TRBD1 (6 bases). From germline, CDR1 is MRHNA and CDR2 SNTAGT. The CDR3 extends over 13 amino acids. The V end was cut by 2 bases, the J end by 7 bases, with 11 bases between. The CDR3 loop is CASSDRFRGEAFF. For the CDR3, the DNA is TGTGCCAGCAGTGACAGATTCAGGGGTGAAGCTTTCTTT.

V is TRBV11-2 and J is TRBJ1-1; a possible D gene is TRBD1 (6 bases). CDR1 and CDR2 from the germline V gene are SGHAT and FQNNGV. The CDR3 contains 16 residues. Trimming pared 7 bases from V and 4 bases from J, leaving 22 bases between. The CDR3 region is CASMPRGAGGATEAFF. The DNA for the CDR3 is TGTGCCAGCATGCCCCGGGGGGCGGGCGGTGCCACTGAAGCTTTCTTT.